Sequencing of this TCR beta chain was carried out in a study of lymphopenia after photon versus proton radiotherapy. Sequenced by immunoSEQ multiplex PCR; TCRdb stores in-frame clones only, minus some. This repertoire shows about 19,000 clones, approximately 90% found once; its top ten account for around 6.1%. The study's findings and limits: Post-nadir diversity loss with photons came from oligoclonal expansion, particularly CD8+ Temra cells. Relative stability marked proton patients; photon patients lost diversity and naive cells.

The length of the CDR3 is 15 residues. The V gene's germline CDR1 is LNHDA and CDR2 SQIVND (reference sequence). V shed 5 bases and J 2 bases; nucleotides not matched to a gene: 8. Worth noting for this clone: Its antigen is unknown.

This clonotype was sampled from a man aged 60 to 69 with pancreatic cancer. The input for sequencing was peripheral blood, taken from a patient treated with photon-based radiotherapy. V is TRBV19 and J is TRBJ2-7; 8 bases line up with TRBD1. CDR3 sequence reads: CASSRFGQGAYEQYF. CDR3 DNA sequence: TGTGCCAGTAGTCGGTTCGGACAGGGAGCCTACGAGCAGTACTTC. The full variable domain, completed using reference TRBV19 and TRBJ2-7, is DGGITQSPKYLFRKEGQNVTLSCEQNLNHDAMYWYRQDPGQGLRLIYYSQIVNDFQKGDIAEGYSVSREKKESFPLTVTSAQKNPTAFYLCASSRFGQGAYEQYFGPGTRLTVT.